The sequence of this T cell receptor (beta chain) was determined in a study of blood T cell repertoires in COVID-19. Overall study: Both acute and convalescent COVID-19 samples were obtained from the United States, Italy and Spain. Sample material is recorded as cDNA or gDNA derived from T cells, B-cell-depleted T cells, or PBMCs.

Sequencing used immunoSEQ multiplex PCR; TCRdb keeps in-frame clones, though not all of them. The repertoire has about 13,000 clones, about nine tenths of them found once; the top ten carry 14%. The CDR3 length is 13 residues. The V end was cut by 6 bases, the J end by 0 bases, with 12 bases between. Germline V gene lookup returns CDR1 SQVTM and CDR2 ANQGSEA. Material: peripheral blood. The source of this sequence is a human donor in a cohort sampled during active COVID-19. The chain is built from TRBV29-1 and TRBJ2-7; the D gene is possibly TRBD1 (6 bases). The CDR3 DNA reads TGCAGCGTGAATCGACAGGACTCCTACGAGCAGTACTTC. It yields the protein CSVNRQDSYEQYF.